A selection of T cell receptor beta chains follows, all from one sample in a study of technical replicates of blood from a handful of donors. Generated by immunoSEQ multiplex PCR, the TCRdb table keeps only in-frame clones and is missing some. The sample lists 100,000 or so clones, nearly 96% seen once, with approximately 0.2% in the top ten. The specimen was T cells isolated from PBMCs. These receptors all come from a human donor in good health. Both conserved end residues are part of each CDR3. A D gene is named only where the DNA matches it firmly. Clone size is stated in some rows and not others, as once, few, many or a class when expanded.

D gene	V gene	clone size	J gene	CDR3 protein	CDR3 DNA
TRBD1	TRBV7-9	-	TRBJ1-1	CASSFSGTGLYTEAFF	TGTGCCAGCAGCTTCTCCGGGACAGGGTTGTACACTGAAGCTTTCTTT
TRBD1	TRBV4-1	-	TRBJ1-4	CASSQTPDRGPTNEKLFF	TGCGCCAGCAGCCAAACTCCGGACAGGGGGCCTACTAATGAAAAACTGTTTTTT
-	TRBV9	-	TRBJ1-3	CASSVRGSSGNTIYF	TGTGCCAGCAGCGTAAGGGGGAGCTCTGGAAACACCATATATTTT
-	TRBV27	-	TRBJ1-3	CASSFDGSSGNTIYF	TGTGCCAGCAGTTTCGACGGGAGCTCTGGAAACACCATATATTTT
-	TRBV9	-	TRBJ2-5	CASSLVGGETQYF	TGTGCCAGCAGCCTAGTGGGAGGAGAGACCCAGTACTTC
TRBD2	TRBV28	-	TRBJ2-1	CASNQPGTSAHNEQFF	TGTGCCAGCAATCAACCCGGGACTAGCGCCCACAATGAGCAGTTCTTC
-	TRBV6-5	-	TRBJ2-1	CASSYGDWAYNEQFF	TGTGCCAGCAGTTACGGGGACTGGGCCTACAATGAGCAGTTCTTC
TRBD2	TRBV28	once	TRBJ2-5	CASSLGVSGSVGSQETQYF	TGTGCCAGCAGTTTAGGAGTTAGCGGGAGTGTGGGGTCCCAAGAGACCCAGTACTTC
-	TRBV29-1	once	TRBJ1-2	CSVGEIDGYTF	TGCAGCGTTGGGGAGATTGATGGCTACACCTTC
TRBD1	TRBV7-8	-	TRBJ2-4	CASSLDRGRIHF	TGTGCCAGCAGCTTAGACAGGGGGCGCATCCACTTC
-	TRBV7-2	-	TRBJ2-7	CASSLAYTGTHYEQYF	TGTGCCAGCAGCTTAGCGTATACCGGGACACACTACGAGCAGTACTTC
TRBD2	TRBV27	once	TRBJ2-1	CASSSTSGSLLTYNEQFF	TGTGCCAGCAGTTCAACTAGCGGGAGCCTACTTACCTACAATGAGCAGTTCTTC
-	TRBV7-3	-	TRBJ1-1	CASSLIRQGNTEAFF	TGTGCCAGCAGCTTAATCCGGCAGGGGAACACTGAAGCTTTCTTT
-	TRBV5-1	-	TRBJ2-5	CASSLLEQETQYF	TGCGCCAGCAGCTTACTAGAACAAGAGACCCAGTACTTC